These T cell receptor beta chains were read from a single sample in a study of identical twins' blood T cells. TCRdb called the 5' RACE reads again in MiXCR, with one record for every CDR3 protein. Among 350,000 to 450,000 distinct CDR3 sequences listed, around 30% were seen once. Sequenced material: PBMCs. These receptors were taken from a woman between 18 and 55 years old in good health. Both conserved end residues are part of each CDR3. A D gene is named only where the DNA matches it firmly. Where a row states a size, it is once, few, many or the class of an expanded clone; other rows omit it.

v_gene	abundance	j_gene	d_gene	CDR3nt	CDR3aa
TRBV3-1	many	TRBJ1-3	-	TGTGCCAGCAGCCAGGGGACGATTGGAAACACCATATATTTT	CASSQGTIGNTIYF
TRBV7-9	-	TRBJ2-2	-	TGTGCCAGCAGCTTACTGGCGCCCGGGGAGCTGTTTTTT	CASSLLAPGELFF
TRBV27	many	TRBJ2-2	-	TGTGCCAGCAGTATCACCCCCGGGGAGCTGTTTTTT	CASSITPGELFF
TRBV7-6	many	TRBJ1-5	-	TGTGCCAGCAGCTTGATAATGGGTCAGCCCCAGCATTTT	CASSLIMGQPQHF
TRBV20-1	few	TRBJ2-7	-	TGCAGTGCCGACTCGAGGCTAATGAGCTCCTACGAGCAGTACTTC	CSADSRLMSSYEQYF
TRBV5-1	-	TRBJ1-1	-	TGCGCCAGCAGCTTTCAGACGGGGAACACTGAAGCTTTCTTT	CASSFQTGNTEAFF
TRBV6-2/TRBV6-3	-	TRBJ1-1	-	TGTGCCAGCAGTCATCCGGGACACCGAAACACTGAAGCTTTCTTT	CASSHPGHRNTEAFF
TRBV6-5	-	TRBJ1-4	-	TGTGCCAGCAGTAGCGGACATATACTGTTTTTT	CASSSGHILFF
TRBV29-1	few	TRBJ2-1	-	TGCAGCGTTTCCCTCCCGGAAAGGGACTACAATGAGCAGTTCTTC	CSVSLPERDYNEQFF
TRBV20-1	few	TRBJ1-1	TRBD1	TGCAGTGGAACTGAGGGGGCTGACACTGAAGCTTTCTTT	CSGTEGADTEAFF
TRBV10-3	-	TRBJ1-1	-	TGTGCCATCAGTGAGACGGTGAACACTGAAGCTTTCTTT	CAISETVNTEAFF
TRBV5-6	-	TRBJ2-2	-	TGTGCCAGCAGCGCTCAAGTTACCGGGGAGCTGTTTTTT	CASSAQVTGELFF
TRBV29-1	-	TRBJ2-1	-	TGCAGCGTTGTTGTGCTGAGCTCCTACAATGAGCAGTTCTTC	CSVVVLSSYNEQFF
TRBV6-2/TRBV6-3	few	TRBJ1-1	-	TGTGCCAGCAGTTACCGGGATCCCAACCCGGGCACTGAAGCTTTCTTT	CASSYRDPNPGTEAFF
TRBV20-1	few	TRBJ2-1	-	TGCAGTGCTAGAGATCTAGGGGACTGGGGCAATGAGCAGTTCTTC	CSARDLGDWGNEQFF
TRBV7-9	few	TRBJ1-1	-	TGTGCCAGCAGCGAATTTATGAACACTGAAGCTTTCTTT	CASSEFMNTEAFF
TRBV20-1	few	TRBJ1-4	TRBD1	TGCAGTGCTACAGGGGGATCCGAAAAACTGTTTTTT	CSATGGSEKLFF
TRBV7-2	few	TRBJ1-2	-	TGTGCCAGCAGCTTAGCGCTGTCAGGGAAGGGCTATTATGGCTACACCTTC	CASSLALSGKGYYGYTF
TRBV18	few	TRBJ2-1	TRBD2	TGTGCCAGCTCCCTAAAAAGAGCGGGGGTTTTCTACAATGAGCAGTTCTTC	CASSLKRAGVFYNEQFF
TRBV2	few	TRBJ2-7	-	TGTGCCAGCGCCGGGAGCTTATTATCCTACGAGCAGTACTTC	CASAGSLLSYEQYF
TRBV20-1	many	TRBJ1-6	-	TGCAGTGCTAGGGTATTCGAGAATTCACCCCTCCACTTT	CSARVFENSPLHF
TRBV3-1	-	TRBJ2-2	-	TGTGCCAGCCGCCCTTCAGGATTGTACACCGGGGAGCTGTTTTTT	CASRPSGLYTGELFF
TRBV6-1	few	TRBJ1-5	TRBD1	TGTGCCAGCAGCCAGGACAGGGATGATCAGCCCCAGCATTTT	CASSQDRDDQPQHF
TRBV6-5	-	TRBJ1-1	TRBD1	TGTGCCAGCAGCTTAACAGGGGGCAGAGGGGTGAACACTGAAGCTTTCTTT	CASSLTGGRGVNTEAFF
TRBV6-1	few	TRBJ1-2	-	TGTGCCAGCAGTGAGAACAGGGACTATGGCTACACCTTC	CASSENRDYGYTF
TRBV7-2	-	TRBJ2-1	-	TGTGTCAGCAGCTTTCGAGGGATACACAATGAGCAGTTCTTC	CVSSFRGIHNEQFF
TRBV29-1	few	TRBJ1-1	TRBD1	TGCAGCGTTGAAGGACAGGGGGCTTTCGTAGCTTTCTTT	CSVEGQGAFVAFF
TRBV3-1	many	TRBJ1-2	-	TGTGCCAGCAGCCAGCTAGACTCGAGGCGCTACACCTTC	CASSQLDSRRYTF